The T cell receptor (beta chain) described here comes from a study of regulatory T cells in long-lasting Graves disease. Study-wide results and caveats: Persistent Graves' patients showed a TCR diversity that was lower than that of newly diagnosed ones.

Germline values: CDR1 SGHTA, CDR2 FQGNSA. The ends were cut back, 5 bases at V and 1 base at J, with 18 bases in the middle. The CDR3 has 17 amino acids. Time point in this sample: newly diagnosed GD, antithyroid drugs for less than 3 months. RNA extracted from PBMCs served as the sequencing template. The authors built TCR beta libraries using iRepertoire HTBI primers and Arm-PCR of CDR3 regions. Under the authors' procedure: Identified segments across samples numbered approximately 60 TRBV and over eleven TRBJ. TCRdb passed the multiplex PCR reads through MiXCR, listing each CDR3 protein once. What appears here as the V and J calls and clone size reflects TCRdb's work, not the paper's. The repertoire consists of hundreds of thousands of distinct CDR3 sequences, with approximately 16% occurring once and the leading ten covering around 12%. The table lists this clonotype with many counts. As yet, its antigen is unknown.

These records were also assigned to another study, of T cells in Graves' hyperthyroidism and ophthalmopathy. That publication notes: Among the patients, aged 18 to 65, hyperthyroidism was newly diagnosed and had lasted under 2 months. The TCR CDR3 was amplified in a first-round RT-PCR using the HTBI primer set.

The chain joins TRBV7-2 to TRBJ1-5; D perhaps matches TRBD1 (5 bases). This specimen consisted of peripheral blood mononuclear cells (PBMCs), obtained at new diagnosis, from a patient treated with antithyroid drugs. This receptor was obtained from a man between 18 and 29 years old with Graves disease. The CDR3 protein is CASSIQLGGFSNQPQHF. CDR3 DNA sequence: TGTGCCAGCAGCATCCAGTTGGGGGGTTTCAGCAATCAGCCCCAGCATTTT.